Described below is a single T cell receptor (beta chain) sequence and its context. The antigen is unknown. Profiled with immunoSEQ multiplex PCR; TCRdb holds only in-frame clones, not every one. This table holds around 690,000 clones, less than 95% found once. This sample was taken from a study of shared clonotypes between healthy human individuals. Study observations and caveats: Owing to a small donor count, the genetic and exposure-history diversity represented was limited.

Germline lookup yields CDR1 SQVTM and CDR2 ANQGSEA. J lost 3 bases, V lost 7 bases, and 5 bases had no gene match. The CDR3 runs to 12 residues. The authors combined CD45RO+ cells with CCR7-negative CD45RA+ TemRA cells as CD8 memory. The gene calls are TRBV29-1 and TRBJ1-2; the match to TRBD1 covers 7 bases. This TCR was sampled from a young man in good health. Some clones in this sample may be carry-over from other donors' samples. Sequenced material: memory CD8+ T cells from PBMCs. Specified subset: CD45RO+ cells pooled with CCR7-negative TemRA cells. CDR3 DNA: TGCAGCGCCCGGGACAGCTACTATGGCTACACCTTC. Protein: CSARDSYYGYTF.